These 21 T cell receptor beta chains share one sample of origin, sequenced in a study of T-cell memory formation after mild COVID-19. TCRdb passed the 5' RACE reads through MiXCR, listing each CDR3 protein once. The sample includes about 180,000 distinct CDR3 sequences, less than 20% seen only once; the top ten take roughly 3.7%. The sample taken for sequencing was PBMCs or a T cell subset sorted from them (not recorded which). The receptors come from a man aged 18 to 35 who had mild COVID-19 (a few samples of this study predate the infection). Cell type and time point are not known.

This clonotype was detected ten times or more. J is TRBJ2-7 and V is TRBV6-5, with unresolved D. V was shortened by 6 bases and J by 0 bases, with 15 bases between the two germline ends. The length of the CDR3 is 15 residues. Germline CDR1 and CDR2: MNHEY and SVGAGI. For the CDR3, the DNA is TGTGCCAGCAGAACCATAGGACGGTACTCCTACGAGCAGTACTTC. This translates into CASRTIGRYSYEQYF.

The rearrangement joins TRBV7-6 to TRBJ2-3; D not certain. Germline values: CDR1 SGHVS, CDR2 FNYEAQ. This CDR3 spans 13 amino acids. Trimming took off 5 bases at V and 5 bases at J, with 11 bases between the two ends. This CDR3 is CASSARLLDTQYF. The CDR3 nucleotides read TGTGCCAGCAGCGCCCGACTTCTAGATACGCAGTATTTT. Filled out from reference TRBV7-6 and TRBJ2-3, the complete variable domain reads GAGVSQSPRYKVTKRGQDVALRCDPISGHVSLYWYRQALGQGPEFLTYFNYEAQQDKSGLPNDRFSAERPEGSISTLTIQRTEQRDSAMYRCASSARLLDTQYFGPGTRLTVL.

The gene calls are TRBV5-1 and TRBJ1-5, with 7 positions matching TRBD1. The CDR3 length is 17 residues. Unmatched junction bases numbered 8, after V lost 0 bases and J lost 2 bases. Germline V lookup: CDR1 SGHRS, CDR2 YFSETQ. CDR3 DNA sequence: TGCGCCAGCAGCTTGGCTCCAACAGGGGCAGGCAATCAGCCCCAGCATTTT. Amino acids: CASSLAPTGAGNQPQHF.

This clonotype was picked up a small number of times. The chain recombines TRBV12-3 or TRBV12-4 with TRBJ2-5; the D call may be TRBD1 or TRBD2 (5 bases each). V lost 7 bases and J 6 bases, leaving 24 bases between the germline ends. The CDR3 runs to 16 residues. For the CDR3, the DNA is TGTGCCAGCACCGTGTTCCGGGGCGCTCCCCAGCAGACCCAGTACTTC. This codes for CASTVFRGAPQQTQYF.

This chain joins TRBV12-3 or TRBV12-4 and TRBJ1-1; 8 nucleotides agree with TRBD1. The V gene end was trimmed by 6 bases and the J gene end by 3 bases; junction bases not matched to a gene: 6. This CDR3 region has 14 residues. As DNA, the CDR3 is TGTGCCAGCAGCCAACAGGGGGTTGACACTGAAGCTTTCTTT. This codes for CASSQQGVDTEAFF.

The chain recombines TRBV7-2 with TRBJ2-5, with D unclear. Germline loops: CDR1 SGHTA, CDR2 FQGNSA. V lost 6 bases and J 3 bases, leaving 17 bases between the germline ends. The CDR3 runs to 15 residues. In nucleotides, the CDR3 is TGTGCCAGCAGTCCCTCGCCGGCTAGGGAAGAGACCCAGTACTTC. As protein: CASSPSPAREETQYF.

This clonotype was picked up a small number of times. This sequence joins TRBV12-3 or TRBV12-4 and TRBJ2-2; a possible D gene is TRBD1 (6 bases). CDR3 size: 15 residues. The V end lost 5 bases, the J end lost 2 bases, and 12 bases lay between the germline ends. The chain's CDR3 is CASSGRQVNTGELFF. CDR3 in DNA: TGTGCCAGCAGTGGAAGACAGGTTAACACCGGGGAGCTGTTTTTT.

This sequence joins TRBV20-1 and TRBJ1-4, with 9 bases that match TRBD1. Germline V gene lookup returns CDR1 DFQATT and CDR2 SNEGSKA (reference sequence). Trimming at V came to 2 bases and at J to 4 bases, leaving 8 bases not matched to a gene. CDR3 length: 16 residues. In nucleotides, the CDR3 is TGCAGTGCTAGACAATCACAGGGGGCGGGTAATGAAAAACTGTTTTTT. Its translation is CSARQSQGAGNEKLFF.

This clonotype was counted only a few times. This chain joins TRBV6-5 and TRBJ1-6; TRBD1 might be the D (5 bases). The CDR3 extends over 13 amino acids. Per the germline V gene, CDR1 is MNHEY and CDR2 is SVGAGI. The germline V and J ends were trimmed by 10 bases and 4 bases, with 11 bases remaining between them. This chain's CDR3 is CAIRDGYNSPLHF. The DNA of the CDR3 is TGTGCCATACGGGACGGTTATAATTCACCCCTCCACTTT.

This clonotype was seen a handful of times. The V and J genes are TRBV4-3 and TRBJ2-5; the D is unclear. The V and J ends lost 0 bases and 4 bases respectively, with 6 bases between them. Germline V CDR1 and CDR2: LGHNA, YSLEER. There are 13 residues in the CDR3. The CDR3 loop is CASSQDIGETQYF. The DNA for the CDR3 is TGCGCCAGCAGCCAAGATATAGGAGAGACCCAGTACTTC.

The CDR3: CASSRQGPTNYGYTF. The DNA of the CDR3 is TGTGCCAGCAGTCGACAGGGACCCACTAACTATGGCTACACCTTC. This chain links TRBV6-6 with TRBJ1-2, with TRBD1 matching over 7 bases. The CDR3 spans 15 residues. CDR1 and CDR2 (germline): MNHNY, SVGAGI (reference sequence). Losses at the gene ends were 5 bases for V and 0 bases for J; bases not matched to a gene: 6.

V gene TRBV12-3 or TRBV12-4 combines with J gene TRBJ2-7; perhaps TRBD2 as D (6 bases). The V and J ends lost 6 bases and 1 base respectively, with 16 bases between them. This CDR3 has 15 amino acids. The CDR3: CASSPRDLASYEQYF. Written as DNA, the CDR3 is TGTGCCAGCAGCCCCCGGGACTTGGCTTCCTACGAGCAGTACTTC.

The gene calls are TRBV19 and TRBJ1-5; 9 bases match TRBD1. The CDR3 runs 16 residues. CDR1 and CDR2 (germline): LNHDA, SQIVND (reference sequence). Losses at the gene ends were 1 base for V and 7 bases for J; bases not matched to a gene: 8. CDR3 DNA: TGTGCCAGTAGTATAGGCGGACAGGGGAGAGGGCAGCCCCAGCATTTT. The encoded protein is CASSIGGQGRGQPQHF.

The J gene is TRBJ2-1, the V gene TRBV6-2 or TRBV6-3; TRBD2 aligns across 14 bases. This CDR3 comprises 17 residues. V gave up 4 bases and J gave up 4 bases; unmatched junction bases: 6. CDR1 and CDR2 from the germline V gene are MNHEY and SVGEGT. The CDR3 DNA reads as TGTGCCAGCAGTTCCCGGACTAGCGGGGGGTCGTACAATGAGCAGTTCTTC. It specifies CASSSRTSGGSYNEQFF.

The gene calls are TRBV6-5 and TRBJ2-1; no clear D. CDR1 is MNHEY and CDR2 is SVGAGI in the germline V gene. Trimming removed 6 bases from V and 6 bases from J, with 18 bases in between. The CDR3 has 15 amino acids. The CDR3 DNA is TGTGCCAGCAGGGAAGGGTTGTTGTCGACCAATGAGCAGTTCTTC. Protein: CASREGLLSTNEQFF.

This clonotype appeared a few times. This rearrangement joins TRBV5-5 to TRBJ1-2; D ambiguous. V was pared by 0 bases and J by 0 bases, with 9 bases between. The germline CDR1 and CDR2 sequences are SGHKS and YYEKEE (reference sequence). The CDR3 consists of 15 residues. As DNA, the CDR3 is TGTGCCAGCAGCTTGGTCGGGATGGCTAACTATGGCTACACCTTC. Residues: CASSLVGMANYGYTF.

The sample holds a few counts of this clonotype. V gene TRBV2 combines with J gene TRBJ2-5, with D maybe TRBD2 (6 bases). CDR1 and CDR2 (germline): SNHLY, FYNNEI. The V and J ends lost 7 bases and 4 bases respectively, with 22 bases between them. The CDR3 is made up of 16 amino acids. CDR3 nucleotides: TGTGCCAGCAAATACTCCGGGACTCTGGTGGGAGAGACCCAGTACTTC. It codes for CASKYSGTLVGETQYF.

This chain links TRBV3-1 with TRBJ1-6; D not resolved. The CDR3 contains 14 residues. V lost 1 base, J lost 4 bases, and 5 bases lay in between. CDR1 is LGHDT, CDR2 YNNKEL, per germline (reference sequence). CDR3 in amino acids: CASSQGDYNSPLHF. The CDR3 DNA reads TGTGCCAGCAGCCAAGGAGATTATAATTCACCCCTCCACTTT.

The sample holds a few counts of this clonotype. The chain carries TRBV7-8 and TRBJ2-5; 8 nucleotides agree with TRBD2. The CDR3 extends over 11 amino acids. After removal of 10 bases from V and 4 bases from J, the junction contained 2 bases not matched to a gene. CDR1 is SGHVS, CDR2 FQNEAQ, per germline. For the CDR3, the DNA is TGTGCCACCCGGGGGGGAGAGACCCAGTACTTC. Translated: CATRGGETQYF. The full variable domain, with the rest looked up from reference TRBV7-8 and TRBJ2-5, is GAGVSQSPRYKVAKRGQDVALRCDPISGHVSLFWYQQALGQGPEFLTYFQNEAQLDKSGLPSDRFFAERPEGSVSTLKIQRTQQEDSAVYLCATRGGETQYFGPGTRLLVL.

The table lists this clonotype with a few counts. The chain joins TRBV19 to TRBJ2-1; D may be TRBD2 (6 bases). V shed 5 bases and J shed 6 bases, with 11 bases lying between them. Germline V gene sequence: CDR1 LNHDA, CDR2 SQIVND (reference sequence). The CDR3 consists of 13 residues. The CDR3 loop is CASSLAPGNEQFF. The CDR3 coding sequence is TGTGCCAGTAGTCTAGCGCCAGGCAATGAGCAGTTCTTC.

This clonotype was detected only a few times. The J gene is TRBJ2-5, the V gene TRBV4-3; the D gene is possibly TRBD1 (5 bases). Looked up from germline, CDR1 is LGHNA and CDR2 is YSLEER. V was trimmed by 0 bases and J by 3 bases, leaving 14 bases between them. There are 16 residues in the CDR3. CDR3 sequence: CASSQDNRGREETQYF. The CDR3 bases are TGCGCCAGCAGCCAAGATAATCGAGGCAGGGAAGAGACCCAGTACTTC.